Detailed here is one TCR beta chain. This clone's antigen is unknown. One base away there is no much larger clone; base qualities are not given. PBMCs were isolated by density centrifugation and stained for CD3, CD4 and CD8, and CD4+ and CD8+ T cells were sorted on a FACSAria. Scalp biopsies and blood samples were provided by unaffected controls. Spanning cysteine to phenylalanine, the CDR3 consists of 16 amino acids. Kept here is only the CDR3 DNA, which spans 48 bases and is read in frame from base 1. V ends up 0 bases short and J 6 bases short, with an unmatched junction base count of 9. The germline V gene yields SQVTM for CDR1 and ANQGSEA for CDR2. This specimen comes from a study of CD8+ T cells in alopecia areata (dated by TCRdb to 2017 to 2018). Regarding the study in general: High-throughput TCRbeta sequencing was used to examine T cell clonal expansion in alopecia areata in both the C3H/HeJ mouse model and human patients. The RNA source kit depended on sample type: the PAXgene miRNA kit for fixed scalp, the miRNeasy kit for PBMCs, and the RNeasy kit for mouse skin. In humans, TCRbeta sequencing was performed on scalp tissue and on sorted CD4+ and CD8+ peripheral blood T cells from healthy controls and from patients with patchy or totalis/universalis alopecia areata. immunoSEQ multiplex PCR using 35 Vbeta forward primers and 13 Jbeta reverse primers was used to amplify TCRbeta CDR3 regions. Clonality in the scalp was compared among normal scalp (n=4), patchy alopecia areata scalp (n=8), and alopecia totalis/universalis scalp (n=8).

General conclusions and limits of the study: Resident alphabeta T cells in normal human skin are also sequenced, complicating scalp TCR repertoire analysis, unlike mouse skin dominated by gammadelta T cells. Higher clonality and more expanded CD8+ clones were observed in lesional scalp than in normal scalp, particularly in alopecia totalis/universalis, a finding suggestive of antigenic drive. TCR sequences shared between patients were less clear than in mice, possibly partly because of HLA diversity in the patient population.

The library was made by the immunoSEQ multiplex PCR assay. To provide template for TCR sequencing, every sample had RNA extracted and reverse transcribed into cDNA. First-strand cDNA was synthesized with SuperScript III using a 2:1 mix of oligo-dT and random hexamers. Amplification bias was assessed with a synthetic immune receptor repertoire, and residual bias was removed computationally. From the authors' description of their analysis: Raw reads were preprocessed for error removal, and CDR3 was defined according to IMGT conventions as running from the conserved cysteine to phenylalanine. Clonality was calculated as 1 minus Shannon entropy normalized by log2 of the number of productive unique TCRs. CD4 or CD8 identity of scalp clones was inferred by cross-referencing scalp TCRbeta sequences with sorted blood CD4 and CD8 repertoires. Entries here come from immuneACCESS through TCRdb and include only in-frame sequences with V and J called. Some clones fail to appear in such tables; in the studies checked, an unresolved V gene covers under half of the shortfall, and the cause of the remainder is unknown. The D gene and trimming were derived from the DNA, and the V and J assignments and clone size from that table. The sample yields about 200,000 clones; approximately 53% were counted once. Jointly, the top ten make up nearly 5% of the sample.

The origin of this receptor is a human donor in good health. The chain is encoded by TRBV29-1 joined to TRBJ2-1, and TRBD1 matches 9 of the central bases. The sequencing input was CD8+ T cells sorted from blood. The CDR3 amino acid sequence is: CSVEDGRDRVGNEQFF. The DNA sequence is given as TGCAGCGTTGAAGATGGGAGGGACAGGGTAGGCAATGAGCAGTTCTTC.